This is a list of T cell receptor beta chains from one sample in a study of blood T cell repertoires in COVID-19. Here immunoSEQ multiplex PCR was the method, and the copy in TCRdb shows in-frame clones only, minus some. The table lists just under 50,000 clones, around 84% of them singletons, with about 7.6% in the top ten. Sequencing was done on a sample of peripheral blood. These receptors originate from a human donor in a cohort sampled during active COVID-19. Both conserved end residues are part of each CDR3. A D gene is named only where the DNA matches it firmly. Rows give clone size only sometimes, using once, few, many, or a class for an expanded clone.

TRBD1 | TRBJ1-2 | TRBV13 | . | TGTGCCAGCAGAAAAACAGGGGCGCGGGACTATGGCTACACCTTC | CASRKTGARDYGYTF
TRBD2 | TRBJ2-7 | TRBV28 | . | TGTGCCAGCACCAAAGCGGGAGGAGCCTACGAGCAGTACTTC | CASTKAGGAYEQYF
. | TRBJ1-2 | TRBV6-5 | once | TGTGCCAGCAGTTCTGGACAGACTAACTATGGCTACACCTTC | CASSSGQTNYGYTF
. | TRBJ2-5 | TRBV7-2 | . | TGTGCCAGCAGCCCTCGGGTATTCGGAGAGACCCAGTACTTC | CASSPRVFGETQYF
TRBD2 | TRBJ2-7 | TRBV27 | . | TGTGCCAGCAGTCCGATGGGGACTAGCGGCTCCTACGAGCAGTACTTC | CASSPMGTSGSYEQYF
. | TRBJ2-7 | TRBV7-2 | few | TGTGCCAGCAGCTTAATAGGGGTTCCCTACGAGCAGTACTTC | CASSLIGVPYEQYF
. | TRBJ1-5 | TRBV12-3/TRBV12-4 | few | TGTGCCAGCAGTTTATCAGTCGATCAGCCCCAGCATTTT | CASSLSVDQPQHF
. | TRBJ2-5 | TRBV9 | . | TGTGCCAGCAGCCCCCAGGGGGCGGGAGACGAGACCCAGTACTTC | CASSPQGAGDETQYF
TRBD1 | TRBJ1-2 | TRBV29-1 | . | TGCAGCGTTGTAAGGGGGCGCGACTATGGCTACACCTTC | CSVVRGRDYGYTF
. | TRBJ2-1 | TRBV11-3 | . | TGTGCCAGCAGCCAGATCCGGAGCGAGATGGGTGAGCAGTTCTTC | CASSQIRSEMGEQFF
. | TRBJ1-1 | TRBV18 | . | TGTGCCAGCTCACTACTTGGCACTGAAGCTTTCTTT | CASSLLGTEAFF
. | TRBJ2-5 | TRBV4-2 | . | TGTGCCAGCAGCCAAGAAGGCCGGGCCGGGACAATAAAATCTATTATCCAAGAGACCCAGTACTTC | CASSQEGRAGTIKSIIQETQYF
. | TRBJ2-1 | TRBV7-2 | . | TGTGCCAGCAGCTTACGAGCCAGGGGGGCCTACAATGAGCAGTTCTTC | CASSLRARGAYNEQFF
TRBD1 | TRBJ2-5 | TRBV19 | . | TGTGCCAGTAGTATAGACCATGACAGGGCGGGAGAGACCCAGTACTTC | CASSIDHDRAGETQYF
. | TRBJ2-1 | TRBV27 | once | TGTGCCAGCAGTTTATCGATGAGTGGCAATGAGCAGTTCTTC | CASSLSMSGNEQFF
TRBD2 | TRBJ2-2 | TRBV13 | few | TGTGCCAGCAGCTTAGTTACTAGCGGGACCGGGGAGCTGTTTTTT | CASSLVTSGTGELFF
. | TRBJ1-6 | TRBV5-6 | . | TGTGCCAGCAGCTTGCGGGGAAATTCACCCCTCCACTTT | CASSLRGNSPLHF
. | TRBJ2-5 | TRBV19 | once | TGTGCCAGTAGTAGAAGAGCAGGACAAGAGACCCAGTACTTC | CASSRRAGQETQYF
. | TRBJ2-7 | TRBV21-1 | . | TGTGCCAGCAGCAAAGGTCCGGGACAGGGGACCTACGAGCAGTACTTC | CASSKGPGQGTYEQYF
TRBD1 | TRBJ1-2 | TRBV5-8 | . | TGTGCCAGCAGCCAAACAGGGGGCTCTGGCTACACCTTC | CASSQTGGSGYTF
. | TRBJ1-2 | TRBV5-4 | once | TGTGCCAGCAGCTTGGACGGACAGCCCTATGGCTACACCTTC | CASSLDGQPYGYTF
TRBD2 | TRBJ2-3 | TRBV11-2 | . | TGTGCCAGCAGCTTGGAGACTAGCTACAATACGCAGTATTTT | CASSLETSYNTQYF
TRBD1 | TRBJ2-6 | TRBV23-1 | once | TGCGCCAGCAGTCAGACCGGGACAGGGGGAATCTCTGGGGCCAACGTCCTGACTTTC | CASSQTGTGGISGANVLTF
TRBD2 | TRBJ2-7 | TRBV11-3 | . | TGTGCCAGCAGCCCCGGGACTAGCGGGTCCTACGAGCAGTACTTC | CASSPGTSGSYEQYF
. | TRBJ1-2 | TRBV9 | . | TGTGCCAGCAGCATGGAGGGGTATGGCTACACCTTC | CASSMEGYGYTF
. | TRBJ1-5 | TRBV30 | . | TGTGCCTGGAAGGCAGGGAATCAGCCCCAGCATTTT | CAWKAGNQPQHF
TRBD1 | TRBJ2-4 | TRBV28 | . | TGTGCCAGCAGCCCCGGGACAGGGAATTTGGGGGAGACCAAAAACATTCAGTACTTC | CASSPGTGNLGETKNIQYF
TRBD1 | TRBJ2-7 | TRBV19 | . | TGTGCCAGTAGTTCCCCGGACAGGGTGTACGAGCAGTACTTC | CASSSPDRVYEQYF
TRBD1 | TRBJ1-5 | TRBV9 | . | TGTGCCAGCAGCGTAGGAGGACAGGGGTATCAGCCCCAGCATTTT | CASSVGGQGYQPQHF
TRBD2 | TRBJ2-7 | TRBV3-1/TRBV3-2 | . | TGTGCCAGCAGCCAAGGGGAGACTAGCGGGGGAGAGCAGTACTTC | CASSQGETSGGEQYF
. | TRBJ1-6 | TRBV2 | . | TGTGCCAGCAGTGAAAGGCGGGGAAATTCACCCCTCCACTTT | CASSERRGNSPLHF
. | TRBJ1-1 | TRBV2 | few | TGTGCCAGCAGTGGCCGGGAGCTCATGAACACTGAAGCTTTCTTT | CASSGRELMNTEAFF
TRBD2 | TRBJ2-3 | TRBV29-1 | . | TGCAGCGTCGGGGGACTAGCGGGAGAAAGTAGGTCAGATACGCAGTATTTT | CSVGGLAGESRSDTQYF
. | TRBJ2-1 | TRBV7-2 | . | TGTGCCAGCAGCTTAGGAGGGCGGGTCGGGTTAGGGAAGTTCTTC | CASSLGGRVGLGKFF